Listed below are T cell receptor beta chains from one sample, sequenced in a study of early T cells in non-severe SARS-CoV-2 infection. MiXCR, applied by TCRdb to the 5' RACE reads, yields one record per CDR3 protein. The data contain 50,000 to 65,000 distinct CDR3 sequences, around 20% of them singletons. The specimen comprised whole blood, sampled at baseline. The origin of the receptors is an adult who was a healthcare worker with PCR-confirmed SARS-CoV-2 infection or an uninfected control (not recorded which). The CDR3 runs from the conserved cysteine through the conserved F or W. Fields, in order: V gene, D gene, J gene, clone size, CDR3 protein, CDR3 DNA. The D gene is left open where the match is weak. Expanded clones get a size class; other rows say once, few or many, or leave the size out.

TRBV20-1	-	TRBJ2-4	few	CSARPGTEKNIQYF	TGCAGTGCTAGACCAGGAACAGAAAAAAACATTCAGTACTTC
TRBV7-2	-	TRBJ2-3	-	CASSLSRGTDTQYF	TGTGCCAGCAGCTTATCGAGAGGGACAGATACGCAGTATTTT
TRBV6-1	-	TRBJ2-5	-	CASSLLQETQYF	TGTGCCAGCAGTTTACTCCAAGAGACCCAGTACTTC
TRBV7-2	-	TRBJ2-4	-	CASSRGDRNIQYF	TGTGCCAGCAGCCGAGGAGACCGAAACATTCAGTACTTC
TRBV18	TRBD1	TRBJ1-5	-	CASSRTRTGGVGNQPQHF	TGTGCCAGCTCACGAACCAGGACAGGGGGAGTGGGCAATCAGCCCCAGCATTTT
TRBV19	-	TRBJ1-4	many	CASSSLGGGKLFF	TGTGCCAGTTCTTCCCTCGGTGGGGGAAAACTGTTTTTT
TRBV20-1	-	TRBJ1-5	-	CSAKPGAGSNQPQHF	TGCAGTGCAAAGCCCGGGGCAGGGAGCAATCAGCCCCAGCATTTT
TRBV11-2	TRBD1	TRBJ2-7	many	CASSPLSRQGSYEQYF	TGTGCCAGCAGCCCACTGTCCCGACAGGGGAGCTACGAGCAGTACTTC
TRBV5-1	-	TRBJ1-3	-	CASSLALGLPNSGNTIYF	TGCGCCAGCAGCTTGGCCCTCGGACTGCCAAACTCTGGAAACACCATATATTTT
TRBV4-1	TRBD2	TRBJ2-7	-	CASSQESGTLYEQYF	TGCGCCAGCAGCCAAGAAAGCGGGACTCTCTACGAGCAGTACTTC
TRBV7-2	-	TRBJ1-2	-	CASSLMKAGNNYGYTF	TGTGCCAGCAGCTTAATGAAGGCGGGAAATAACTATGGCTACACCTTC
TRBV7-2	-	TRBJ2-3	few	CASSTRQSLGYF	TGTGCCAGCAGCACCCGACAGAGTTTGGGGTATTTT